This passage covers 30 T cell receptor beta chains from one sample sequenced in a study of T cells in Graves' hyperthyroidism and ophthalmopathy. Amplified regions were TCR beta CDR3 sequences from RNA transcripts. RT-PCR in the first round (using the HTBI primer set) targeted the TCR CDR3. TCRdb re-derived calls from the multiplex PCR reads in MiXCR, one entry per CDR3 protein. This sample carries about 260,000 distinct CDR3 sequences, roughly 22% of them seen once, and the ten largest clones take roughly 60%. The specimen was blood. The receptors derive from a man aged 25 to 40 with Graves' ophthalmopathy.

In this sample, this clonotype turned up many times. The chain recombines TRBV29-1 with TRBJ2-1, with TRBD2 matching over 13 bases. This CDR3 comprises 16 residues. The germline V gene has CDR1 SQVTM and CDR2 ANQGSEA. V dropped 7 bases and J dropped 4; count of bases not matched to a gene: 10. DNA for the CDR3: TGCAGCGCCACCGGGACTAGCGGGACGGGGTACAATGAGCAGTTCTTC. Its translation: CSATGTSGTGYNEQFF.

This clonotype was observed a handful of times. The DNA of the CDR3 is TGTGCCAGCAGCTTGGGACAGGGTGGCGAGCAGTACTTC. This codes for CASSLGQGGEQYF. V and J are TRBV7-6 and TRBJ2-7, with 9 bases matching TRBD1. V gave up 3 bases and J gave up 6 bases; unmatched junction bases: 3. The CDR3 sequence is 13 residues long. The germline V gene encodes CDR1 SGHVS and CDR2 FNYEAQ.

This clonotype has just a few counts. The chain has TRBV7-9 and TRBJ1-2; 8 bases fit TRBD1. V lost 5 bases to trimming and J lost 4 bases; unmatched junction nucleotides: 9. The CDR3 totals 15 residues. Germline CDR1 SEHNR, CDR2 FQNEAQ (reference sequence). The CDR3 DNA follows: TGTGCCAGCAGCCTTGGGGCAGGGGGCGGCTATGGCTACACCTTC. Translated, it gives CASSLGAGGGYGYTF. Full variable domain (rest looked up from reference TRBV7-9 and TRBJ1-2): DTGVSQNPRHKITKRGQNVTFRCDPISEHNRLYWYRQTLGQGPEFLTYFQNEAQLEKSRLLSDRFSAERPKGSFSTLEIQRTEQGDSAMYLCASSLGAGGGYGYTFGSGTRLTVV.

V usage is TRBV11-3 and J usage is TRBJ2-5; tentative D call: TRBD2 (6 bases). Germline V gene data show CDR1 as SGHNT and CDR2 as YENEEA. Trimming cost V 2 bases and J 4 bases, with 17 bases left between them. CDR3 length: 16 amino acids. The chain's CDR3 is CASSLSLRAEGETQYF. The CDR3 DNA follows: TGTGCCAGCAGCTTAAGTTTGAGGGCGGAGGGAGAGACCCAGTACTTC.

This clonotype was observed a few times. V gene TRBV4-2 combines with J gene TRBJ2-5, with TRBD2 matching over 8 bases. This CDR3 contains 16 residues. V shed 3 bases and J 5 bases; nucleotides not matched to a gene: 11. Germline V gene sequence: CDR1 LGHNA, CDR2 YNFKEQ. The CDR3 protein is CASSQIAGPPRETQYF. CDR3 nucleotide sequence: TGTGCCAGCAGCCAGATAGCGGGGCCCCCAAGGGAGACCCAGTACTTC.

This chain joins TRBV7-9 and TRBJ2-1; possibly TRBD2 for D (5 bases). Germline CDR1 reads SEHNR; CDR2 reads FQNEAQ (reference sequence). V dropped 3 bases and J dropped 1 base, with 10 bases sitting between them. The CDR3 consists of 15 residues. For the CDR3, the DNA is TGTGCCAGCAGCTTCGGACTGCGTTCCTACAATGAGCAGTTCTTC. It encodes CASSFGLRSYNEQFF.

The chain recombines TRBV19 with TRBJ2-7; TRBD1 matches 7 bases. This CDR3 is 15 amino acids long. The trim removed 5 bases at V and 1 base at J, leaving 8 bases unmatched. Germline V CDR1 and CDR2: LNHDA, SQIVND (reference sequence). In nucleotides, the CDR3 is TGTGCCAGTAGTGCAGACAGGGTGGGATCCTACGAGCAGTACTTC. The encoded protein is CASSADRVGSYEQYF.

To note about this clonotype: A much larger clone lies a single base off, so this may be a read error. This rearrangement joins TRBV28 to TRBJ2-7, with D hard to call. Per germline, CDR1 MDHEN and CDR2 SYDVKM. V lost 2 bases, J lost 5 bases, and 7 bases lay in between. CDR3 size: 12 residues. In nucleotides, the CDR3 is TGTGCCAGCAGTTTACTGTACCACGAGCAGTACTTC. It translates to CASSLLYHEQYF. Full variable domain (outside the CDR3, taken from reference TRBV28 and TRBJ2-7): DVKVTQSSRYLVKRTGEKVFLECVQDMDHENMFWYRQDPGLGLRLIYFSYDVKMKEKGDIPEGYSVSREKKERFSLILESASTNQTSMYLCASSLLYHEQYFGPGTRLTVT.

This clonotype has just a few counts. The genes are TRBV12-3 or TRBV12-4 and TRBJ2-1; D unresolved. The CDR3 contains 13 residues. Deletions cut 6 bases from V and 9 bases from J, with 15 bases between. CDR3 nucleotides: TGTGCCAGCAGCCGCTTTATCGTACCTGAGCAGTTCTTC. It codes for CASSRFIVPEQFF.

This clonotype was counted between two and nine times. The rearrangement uses TRBV27 and TRBJ2-2; 8 bases agree with TRBD2. Germline CDR1 MNHEY, CDR2 SMNVEV (reference sequence). The CDR3 sequence is 17 residues long. V trimming: 5 bases; J trimming: 1 base; junction bases outside the gene matches: 9. CDR3 DNA sequence: TGTGCCAGCAGTAGTCGGGAGGGAGGAAAGAACACCGGGGAGCTGTTTTTT. It encodes CASSSREGGKNTGELFF.

This clonotype was detected ten times or more. The rearrangement uses TRBV3-1 and TRBJ2-1; D remains ambiguous. Trimming pared 3 bases from V and 4 bases from J, leaving 13 bases between. Germline lookup yields CDR1 LGHDT and CDR2 YNNKEL (reference sequence). There are 15 residues in the CDR3. The CDR3 protein is CASSHRTGSYNEQFF. The CDR3 nucleotides are TGTGCCAGCAGCCATCGGACGGGCTCATACAATGAGCAGTTCTTC.

V gene TRBV3-1 combines with J gene TRBJ2-3, with a possible D match to TRBD2 (6 bases). The V gene's germline CDR1 is LGHDT and CDR2 YNNKEL (reference sequence). The V and J ends lost 4 bases and 6 bases respectively, with 14 bases between them. The CDR3 contains 14 residues. Here the CDR3 reads CASSPSGYSDTQYF. The CDR3 DNA is TGTGCCAGCAGCCCCAGCGGGTATTCTGATACGCAGTATTTT.

As to this clonotype: The final CDR3 position lacks the conserved phenylalanine or tryptophan, pointing to a likely read error. V gene TRBV28 combines with J gene TRBJ2-5; tentatively, D is TRBD2 (6 bases). The CDR3 totals 15 residues. Trimming took off 6 bases at V and 0 bases at J, with 14 bases between the two ends. CDR1 and CDR2 (germline): MDHEN, SYDVKM. The CDR3, as DNA: TGTGCCAGCAGACCCGTTAGGGACTACCAAGAGACCCAGTACTCC. Protein: CASRPVRDYQETQYS.

This clonotype was counted ten times or more. The J gene is TRBJ2-1, the V gene TRBV11-3; 7 bases map to TRBD1. After removal of 9 bases from V and 4 bases from J, the junction contained 9 bases not matched to a gene. This CDR3 comprises 14 residues. Germline CDR1 SGHNT, CDR2 YENEEA. The chain's CDR3 is CASTRDSRYNEQFF. CDR3 nucleotides: TGTGCCAGTACCCGGGACAGTAGATACAATGAGCAGTTCTTC.

There are many counts of this clonotype. The CDR3 protein is CASSVSGGLDIQYF. The CDR3 region has the DNA TGTGCCAGCAGCGTAAGTGGAGGCCTGGACATTCAGTACTTC. The V call is TRBV9, the J call TRBJ2-4; the D gene is possibly TRBD2 (5 bases). This CDR3 comprises 14 residues. V was pared by 1 base and J by 8 bases, with 13 bases between. Germline V gives CDR1 SGDLS, CDR2 YYNGEE.

V usage is TRBV20-1 and J usage is TRBJ2-5; D not certain. From germline, CDR1 is DFQATT and CDR2 SNEGSKA (reference sequence). V was shortened by 0 bases and J by 1 base, with 15 bases between the two germline ends. This CDR3 has 16 residues. The CDR3 DNA reads TGCAGTGCTAGAGATTCGGGCACAAGCATCCAAGAGACCCAGTACTTC. Protein: CSARDSGTSIQETQYF.

The sample holds many counts of this clonotype. The CDR3 DNA follows: TGTGCCAGCAGTGAAATTTGGGCGCCGCCCTACAATGAGCAGTTCTTC. It translates to CASSEIWAPPYNEQFF. The V and J genes are TRBV2 and TRBJ2-1, with no clear D. The CDR3 is 16 residues long. V lost 2 bases to trimming and J lost 2 bases, with 13 bases between them. CDR1 is SNHLY, CDR2 FYNNEI, per germline.

This clonotype was recorded at least ten times. The chain couples TRBV5-1 to TRBJ1-2, with D unresolved. This CDR3 is built from 14 residues. Germline values: CDR1 SGHRS, CDR2 YFSETQ. The germline V and J ends were trimmed by 2 bases and 0 bases, with 8 bases remaining between them. CDR3 residues: CASSLGRPNYGYTF. The CDR3 DNA reads as TGCGCCAGCAGCTTAGGCAGACCTAACTATGGCTACACCTTC.

This clonotype has ten or more counts. This chain links TRBV7-8 with TRBJ2-7; 10 bases are shared with TRBD1. The CDR3 length is 14 residues. Germline V gene data show CDR1 as SGHVS and CDR2 as FQNEAQ. V lost 6 bases to trimming and J lost 5 bases; unmatched junction nucleotides: 7. The CDR3 is CASSSGTGDDEQYF. In nucleotides, the CDR3 is TGTGCCAGCAGTTCCGGGACAGGGGATGACGAGCAGTACTTC.

This clonotype was seen repeatedly, ten times or more. The J gene is TRBJ2-1, the V gene TRBV2; D gene uncertain. Germline CDR1 reads SNHLY; CDR2 reads FYNNEI. Trimming removed 5 bases from V and 6 bases from J, with 14 bases in between. CDR3 length: 14 residues. CDR3 DNA: TGTGCCAGCAGTTCGTCTTGGCTAGGCAATGAGCAGTTCTTC. Protein product: CASSSSWLGNEQFF.

This clonotype was seen more than once but under ten times. The chain uses TRBV2 and TRBJ1-6, with D perhaps TRBD1 (6 bases). V lost 10 bases, J lost 5 bases, and 12 bases lay in between. Germline values: CDR1 SNHLY, CDR2 FYNNEI. CDR3 length: 13 residues. DNA for the CDR3: TGTGCCACAACGAACAGGGATAATTCACCCCTCCACTTT. Translated: CATTNRDNSPLHF.

This clonotype was seen only a few times. The rearrangement joins TRBV27 to TRBJ2-7; tentatively, D is TRBD2 (5 bases). The CDR3 extends over 14 amino acids. Germline CDR1 reads MNHEY; CDR2 reads SMNVEV (reference sequence). Trimming shortened V by 4 bases and J by 4 bases, and 14 bases separated the two germline ends. This CDR3 reads CASSSDYQSYEQYF. DNA of the CDR3: TGTGCCAGCAGTTCAGACTACCAGAGTTACGAGCAGTACTTC.

The chain carries TRBV28 and TRBJ1-2; D not resolved. The length of the CDR3 is 14 residues. V lost 4 bases, J lost 4 bases, and 13 bases lay in between. CDR1 is MDHEN, CDR2 SYDVKM, per germline. Here the CDR3 reads CASSSRAPIYGYTF. The CDR3 bases are TGTGCCAGCAGTTCCCGGGCGCCCATCTATGGCTACACCTTC.

This clonotype was counted a few times. The chain recombines TRBV14 with TRBJ1-1; D not certain. The V gene lost 0 bases and the J gene lost 5 bases, with 7 bases spanning the gap. Germline loops: CDR1 SGHDN, CDR2 FVKESK. This CDR3 region has 13 residues. The CDR3 region is CASSQDWVTEAFF. Here the CDR3 DNA reads TGTGCCAGCAGCCAAGATTGGGTTACTGAAGCTTTCTTT.

This clonotype was recorded many times. The chain has TRBV6-1 and TRBJ2-7; D is ambiguous. Trimming removed 5 bases from V and 6 bases from J, with 17 bases in between. CDR3 length: 14 residues. CDR1 MNHNS and CDR2 SASEGT come from the germline V gene. CDR3 bases: TGTGCCAGCAGTAGGACCCTTGAGACGGGCGAGCAGTACTTC. It encodes CASSRTLETGEQYF.

The J gene is TRBJ1-1, the V gene TRBV6-1; D ambiguous. The V end lost 6 bases, the J end lost 4 bases, and 6 bases lay between the germline ends. The germline V gene has CDR1 MNHNS and CDR2 SASEGT. CDR3 size: 11 residues. The CDR3 coding sequence is TGTGCCAGCAGAAGGGCCACTGAAGCTTTCTTT. Translation gives CASRRATEAFF.

This clonotype has a handful of counts. Written as DNA, the CDR3 is TGCGCCAGCAGCTTTGATCGCGCAAGATACAATGAGCAGTTCTTC. It encodes CASSFDRARYNEQFF. The rearrangement links TRBV5-1 to TRBJ2-1; no clear D. This CDR3 spans 15 amino acids. Germline CDR1 and CDR2: SGHRS and YFSETQ. The ends were cut back, 2 bases at V and 4 bases at J, with 13 bases in the middle.

This clonotype was seen ten or more times. The J gene is TRBJ1-1, the V gene TRBV6-1; no clear D gene. V gave up 5 bases and J gave up 1 base, with 14 bases separating them. Per germline, CDR1 MNHNS and CDR2 SASEGT. The CDR3 length is 15 residues. Here the CDR3 DNA reads TGTGCCAGCAGTAGTAGGAGTGCGGGGAACACTGAAGCTTTCTTT. Residues: CASSSRSAGNTEAFF.

Ten or more counts support this clonotype. This chain links TRBV20-1 with TRBJ2-7, with TRBD2 as a possible D gene (6 bases). Deletions cut 3 bases from V and 7 bases from J, with 19 bases between. This CDR3 has 14 residues. Looked up from germline, CDR1 is DFQATT and CDR2 is SNEGSKA (reference sequence). CDR3 protein: CSASGAGLPLEQYF. The DNA of the CDR3 is TGCAGTGCTAGCGGGGCGGGACTCCCTTTGGAGCAGTACTTC.

This clonotype was counted only a few times. The chain joins TRBV4-1 to TRBJ2-7; 10 bases map to TRBD2. The CDR3 covers 16 residues. Looked up from germline, CDR1 is MGHRA and CDR2 is YSYEKL. The ends lost 2 bases at V and 4 bases at J; junction bases unmatched: 8. CDR3 nucleotide sequence: TGCGCCAGCAGCCAACGGTTATCTAGCGGGAGTTACGAGCAGTACTTC. This codes for CASSQRLSSGSYEQYF.